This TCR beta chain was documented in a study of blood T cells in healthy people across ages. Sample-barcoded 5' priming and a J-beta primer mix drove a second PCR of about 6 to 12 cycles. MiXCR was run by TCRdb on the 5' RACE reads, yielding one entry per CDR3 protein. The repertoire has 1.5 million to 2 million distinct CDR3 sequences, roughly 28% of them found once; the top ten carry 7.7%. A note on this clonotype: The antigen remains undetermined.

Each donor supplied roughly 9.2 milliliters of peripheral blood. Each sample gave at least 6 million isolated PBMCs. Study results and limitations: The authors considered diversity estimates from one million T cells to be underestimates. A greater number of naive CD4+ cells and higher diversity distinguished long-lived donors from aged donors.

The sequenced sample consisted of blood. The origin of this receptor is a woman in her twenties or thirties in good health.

Here the CDR3 DNA reads TGCGCCAGCAGCCAAGTCACAGGGGGCGCCAGGAATCAGCCCCAGCATTTT. Translation: CASSQVTGGARNQPQHF. This chain connects TRBV4-3 to TRBJ1-5; 9 bases line up with TRBD1. The CDR3 consists of 17 residues. CDR1 LGHNA and CDR2 YSLEER come from the germline V gene. V was clipped by 1 base and J by 4 bases; unmatched bases: 8.